This T cell receptor beta chain came from a study of cytomegalovirus exposure and HLA in healthy donors. Trimming took 5 bases from V and 4 from J; bases not matched to a gene: 17. CDR3 size: 20 residues. Germline values: CDR1 MNHNS, CDR2 SASEGT. Regarding this clone: Its antigen is unknown.

The study, taken as a whole, reports: An analysis done earlier found most TCR beta V segments productive about 87% or about 30% of the time. Clonal expansion was found to be greater in HLA-associated TCR beta chains than in equally common others in a later analysis.

With 60 Vbeta and 13 Jbeta primers, the PCR was carried out. Profiling relied on immunoSEQ multiplex PCR, and the TCRdb table lists in-frame clones only, not all of them. The sample carries about 93,000 clones, approximately 69% recorded once. The chain employs TRBV6-1 and TRBJ2-6, with 10 bases fitting TRBD1. Sequencing was carried out using PBMCs. The receptor comes from a boy aged 5-17 years in good health and CMV-seropositive. The CDR3 protein is CASSQVTLRQGAWGANVLTF. The CDR3 bases are TGTGCCAGCAGTCAAGTTACTCTTCGACAGGGGGCTTGGGGGGCCAACGTCCTGACTTTC.